The T cell receptor (beta chain) under discussion was sequenced for a study of blood T cell repertoires in COVID-19. For the study at large: Whether acute or convalescent, the COVID-19 samples came from the United States, Italy and Spain.

In the authors' workflow: The authors estimated nucleated cell counts from reference gene primer amplification. The data were produced by immunoSEQ multiplex PCR, yet TCRdb's version contains in-frame clones alone and is incomplete. Clonal size and the V and J genes are those of that table, whereas D and trimming came from the DNA. The sample contains over 150,000 clones, just over 85% of which appear only once. The V gene's germline CDR1 is LGHDT and CDR2 YNNKEL (reference sequence). The CDR3 sequence is 15 residues long. The V gene lost 2 bases and the J gene lost 3 bases, with 13 bases spanning the gap.

The chain couples TRBV3-1 (or the pseudogene TRBV3-2) to TRBJ1-1, with a weak D call TRBD1 (6 bases). The sample taken for sequencing was peripheral blood. This clonotype was sampled from a man aged 50 to 60 with active or convalescent COVID-19. CDR3: CASSQLGQWDTEAFF. CDR3 nucleotide sequence: TGTGCCAGCAGCCAACTAGGACAGTGGGACACTGAAGCTTTCTTT.